The 21 T cell receptor beta chains presented below share a single source sample, sequenced in a study of control samples from healthy donors and cancer patients. Method: immunoSEQ multiplex PCR; TCRdb's copy keeps in-frame clones and lacks some. The sample lists 120,000 to 150,000 clones; approximately 93% were seen once. The material sequenced was blood. Receptors originate from a man between 18 and 29 years old in good health.

In this sample, this clone turned up once. V is TRBV11-2 and J is TRBJ2-1; the match to TRBD2 covers 8 bases. Trimming cost V 3 bases and J 1 base; bases outside gene matches: 5. The germline CDR1 and CDR2 sequences are SGHAT and FQNNGV. This CDR3 is 16 amino acids long. Here the CDR3 DNA reads TGTGCCAGCAGCTTCAGCGGGAGAGAATCCTACAATGAGCAGTTCTTC. Translation gives CASSFSGRESYNEQFF. Complete variable domain (other parts from reference TRBV11-2 and TRBJ2-1): EAGVAQSPRYKIIEKRQSVAFWCNPISGHATLYWYQQILGQGPKLLIQFQNNGVVDDSQLPKDRFSAERLKGVDSTLKIQPAKLEDSAVYLCASSFSGRESYNEQFFGPGTRLTVL.

The chain has TRBV15 and TRBJ2-6, with D perhaps TRBD1 (6 bases). The CDR3 loop spans 16 amino acids. Trimming stripped 1 base from V and 4 bases from J, with 11 bases between. Germline V lookup: CDR1 LNHNV, CDR2 YYDKDF (reference sequence). The CDR3 coding sequence is TGTGCCACCAGCAGAGCGGCAGGGGTGGGGGCCAACGTCCTGACTTTC. Its protein is CATSRAAGVGANVLTF.

The genes are TRBV7-9 and TRBJ2-2, with D maybe TRBD1 (5 bases). The germline V and J ends were trimmed by 5 bases and 5 bases, with 21 bases remaining between them. Germline CDR1 and CDR2: SEHNR and FQNEAQ (reference sequence). There are 17 residues in the CDR3. CDR3 loop: CASSRMGLQAQTGELFF. DNA for the CDR3: TGTGCCAGCAGCCGGATGGGGCTACAGGCCCAGACCGGGGAGCTGTTTTTT.

The chain joins TRBV7-2 to TRBJ2-3; D gene uncertain. Trimming shortened V by 5 bases and J by 0 bases, and 15 bases separated the two germline ends. The length of the CDR3 is 16 residues. Germline lookup yields CDR1 SGHTA and CDR2 FQGNSA. In DNA, the CDR3 is TGTGCCAGCAGCCCTAACAGTTTTCTCAGCACAGATACGCAGTATTTT. Translation: CASSPNSFLSTDTQYF.

The chain has TRBV2 and TRBJ1-5; D remains unclear. The CDR3 consists of 13 residues. V gave up 4 bases and J gave up 0 bases, with 4 bases separating them. Germline V gene data show CDR1 as SNHLY and CDR2 as FYNNEI. CDR3 region: CASSAYSNQPQHF. CDR3 in DNA: TGTGCCAGCAGTGCATATAGCAATCAGCCCCAGCATTTT.

This sequence joins TRBV9 and TRBJ1-1; no reliable D call. Trimming stripped 3 bases from V and 1 base from J, with 13 bases between. The CDR3 loop spans 15 amino acids. CDR1 and CDR2 from the germline V gene are SGDLS and YYNGEE. CDR3 DNA sequence: TGTGCCAGCAGCGCGGGCGGCGGGCAGAACACTGAAGCTTTCTTT. Translated, it gives CASSAGGGQNTEAFF.

This chain uses TRBV4-1 with TRBJ2-1; D is uncertain. Trimming stripped 1 base from V and 2 bases from J, with 3 bases between. The CDR3 runs to 13 residues. CDR1 MGHRA and CDR2 YSYEKL come from the germline V gene. This chain's CDR3 is CASSQVAYNEQFF. CDR3 DNA: TGCGCCAGCAGCCAAGTGGCCTACAATGAGCAGTTCTTC.

Worth noting for this clone: The sample carries other DNA sequences with the same CDR3. The V gene is TRBV5-1, the J gene TRBJ2-3; D uncertain. From germline, CDR1 is SGHRS and CDR2 YFSETQ. The CDR3 extends over 14 amino acids. The V and J ends lost 0 bases and 2 bases respectively, with 7 bases between them. In DNA, the CDR3 is TGCGCCAGCAGCTTGGAGTCCCCCACAGATACGCAGTATTTT. Residues: CASSLESPTDTQYF.

The chain employs TRBV10-3 and TRBJ2-7; 10 nucleotides line up with TRBD2. Looked up from germline, CDR1 is ENHRY and CDR2 is SYGVKD. V gave up 10 bases and J gave up 3 bases; unmatched junction bases: 6. CDR3 length: 13 residues. CDR3 in amino acids: CATGLADIYEQYF. The CDR3 nucleotides are TGTGCCACCGGACTAGCGGATATCTACGAGCAGTACTTC.

The rearrangement links TRBV11-3 to TRBJ2-7; D gene ambiguous. The V and J ends lost 5 bases and 5 bases respectively, with 10 bases between them. Germline lookup yields CDR1 SGHNT and CDR2 YENEEA. The CDR3 contains 12 residues. The CDR3 DNA follows: TGTGCCAGCAGCCGTCATAAGAACGAGCAGTACTTC. This translates into CASSRHKNEQYF.

The rearrangement uses TRBV25-1 and TRBJ1-2; D not resolved. The germline CDR1 and CDR2 sequences are MGHDK and SYGVNS. This CDR3 has 13 amino acids. Trimming shortened V by 8 bases and J by 4 bases, and 14 bases separated the two germline ends. The CDR3 region has the DNA TGTGCCAGCCATGGGTTGATCGGCTATGGCTACACCTTC. Its protein product is CASHGLIGYGYTF.

CDR3 loop: CASSLAGGTGGTDTQYF. CDR3 DNA sequence: TGTGCCAGCAGCTTAGCGGGGGGAACAGGCGGCACAGATACGCAGTATTTT. The chain carries TRBV7-8 and TRBJ2-3; D may be TRBD2 (6 bases). V was trimmed by 0 bases and J by 1 base, leaving 14 bases between them. Germline V gene sequence: CDR1 SGHVS, CDR2 FQNEAQ. The CDR3 runs to 17 residues.

The chain is built from TRBV24-1 and TRBJ1-6; D call uncertain. This CDR3 is built from 15 residues. CDR1 KGHDR and CDR2 SFDVKD come from the germline V gene. V lost 4 bases, J lost 4 bases, and 10 bases lay in between. In DNA form, the CDR3 reads TGTGCCACCAGTGACCAGCACACGTATAATTCACCCCTCCACTTT. Amino acids: CATSDQHTYNSPLHF.

V usage is TRBV3-1 (or the pseudogene TRBV3-2) and J usage is TRBJ1-3, with a possible D match to TRBD1 (5 bases). The CDR3 sequence is 13 residues long. V lost 6 bases and J 4 bases, leaving 10 bases between the germline ends. CDR1 and CDR2 (germline): LGHDT, YNNKEL (reference sequence). CDR3 coding DNA: TGTGCCAGCAGTGGGGCCGACGGAAACACCATATATTTT. It yields the protein CASSGADGNTIYF.

The chain joins TRBV7-3 to TRBJ2-1; 14 positions match TRBD2. V trimming: 5 bases; J trimming: 0 bases; junction bases outside the gene matches: 6. The CDR3 extends over 18 amino acids. The germline CDR1 and CDR2 sequences are SGHTA and FQGTGA. For the CDR3, the DNA is TGTGCCAGCAGCCTCGGGACTAGCGGGAGTCCCTCCTACAATGAGCAGTTCTTC. Translating it yields CASSLGTSGSPSYNEQFF.

This chain links TRBV2 with TRBJ1-4; maybe TRBD1 (6 bases). This CDR3 has 16 amino acids. The germline gives CDR1 SNHLY, CDR2 FYNNEI. Trimming removed 7 bases at V and 5 bases at J, with 20 bases between. CDR3 sequence: CASTSDPGHSNEKLFF. CDR3 in DNA: TGTGCCAGCACGAGTGATCCGGGACACTCAAATGAAAAACTGTTTTTT. The variable domain in full, completed from reference TRBV2 and TRBJ1-4, reads EPEVTQTPSHQVTQMGQEVILRCVPISNHLYFYWYRQILGQKVEFLVSFYNNEISEKSEIFDDQFSVERPDGSNFTLKIRSTKLEDSAMYFCASTSDPGHSNEKLFFGSGTQLSVL.

The V call is TRBV2, the J call TRBJ1-4; D may be TRBD1 (6 bases). Germline V gene lookup returns CDR1 SNHLY and CDR2 FYNNEI. The CDR3 has 13 residues. The V end was cut by 6 bases, the J end by 8 bases, with 13 bases between. CDR3 region: CASRLLGQEKLFF. The DNA of the CDR3 is TGTGCCAGCAGGTTACTCGGACAGGAAAAACTGTTTTTT.

The CDR3 here is CASRLGLAGMETQYF. In DNA form, the CDR3 reads TGTGCCAGCAGACTCGGACTAGCGGGCATGGAGACCCAGTACTTC. The chain has TRBV3-1 (or the pseudogene TRBV3-2) and TRBJ2-5, with TRBD2 matching 11 bases. The CDR3 runs 15 residues. CDR1 is LGHDT and CDR2 is YNNKEL in the germline V gene (reference sequence). After removal of 6 bases from V and 5 bases from J, the junction contained 8 bases not matched to a gene.

The CDR3 coding sequence is TGCGCCAGCAGTCCGGTCGGCAGGACATTGATGGAAAATGGCTACACCTTC. Translated, it gives CASSPVGRTLMENGYTF. The chain employs TRBV10-2 and TRBJ1-2; weak D call: TRBD1 (5 bases). The germline V and J ends were trimmed by 5 bases and 6 bases, with 25 bases remaining between them. The CDR3 runs to 17 residues. Germline CDR1 reads WSHSY; CDR2 reads SAAADI.

The chain has TRBV6-2 or TRBV6-3 and TRBJ1-5; maybe TRBD1 (6 bases). CDR1 is MNHEY and CDR2 is SVGEGT in the germline V gene. This CDR3 is built from 16 residues. Deletions cut 1 base from V and 5 bases from J, with 15 bases between. The CDR3 sequence: CASSYFLGRGDQPQHF. The CDR3 DNA follows: TGTGCCAGCAGTTACTTTCTTGGCAGGGGCGATCAGCCCCAGCATTTT.

The gene calls are TRBV27 and TRBJ1-2, with TRBD1 matching over 11 bases. The CDR3 has 13 residues. CDR1 and CDR2 (germline): MNHEY, SMNVEV (reference sequence). The V gene end was trimmed by 10 bases and the J gene end by 8 bases; junction bases not matched to a gene: 9. CDR3 coding DNA: TGTGCCACGCGGACAGGGGGCTCGGGGGGCTACACCTTC. This codes for CATRTGGSGGYTF.